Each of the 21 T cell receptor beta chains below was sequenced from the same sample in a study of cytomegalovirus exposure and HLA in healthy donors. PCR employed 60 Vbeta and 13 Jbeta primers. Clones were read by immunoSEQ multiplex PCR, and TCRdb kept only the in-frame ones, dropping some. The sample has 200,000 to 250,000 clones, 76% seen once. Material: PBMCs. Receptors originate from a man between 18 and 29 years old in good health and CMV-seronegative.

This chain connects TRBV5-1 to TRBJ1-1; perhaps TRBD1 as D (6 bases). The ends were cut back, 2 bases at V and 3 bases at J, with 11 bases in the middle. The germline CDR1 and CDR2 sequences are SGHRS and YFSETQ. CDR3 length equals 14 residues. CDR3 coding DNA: TGCGCCAGCAGCTTTTGGGGGCGTGACACTGAAGCTTTCTTT. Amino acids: CASSFWGRDTEAFF.

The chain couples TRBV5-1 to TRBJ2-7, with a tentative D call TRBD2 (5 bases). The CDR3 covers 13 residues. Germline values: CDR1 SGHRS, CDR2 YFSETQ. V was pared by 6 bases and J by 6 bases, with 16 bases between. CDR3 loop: CASTNGMAGEQYF. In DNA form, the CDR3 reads TGCGCCAGCACCAACGGGATGGCGGGCGAGCAGTACTTC.

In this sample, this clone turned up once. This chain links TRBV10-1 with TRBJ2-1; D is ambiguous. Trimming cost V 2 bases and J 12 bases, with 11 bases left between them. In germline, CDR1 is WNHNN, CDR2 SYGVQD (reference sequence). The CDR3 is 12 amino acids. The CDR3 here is CASSEKWSSQFF. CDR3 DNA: TGCGCCAGCAGTGAGAAGTGGAGCTCGCAGTTCTTC.

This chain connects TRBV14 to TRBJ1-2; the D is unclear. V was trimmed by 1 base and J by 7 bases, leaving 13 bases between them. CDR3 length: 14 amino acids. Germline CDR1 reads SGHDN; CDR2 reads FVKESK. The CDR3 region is CASSQARGSGGYTF. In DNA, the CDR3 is TGTGCCAGCAGCCAAGCCCGAGGGAGCGGTGGCTACACCTTC.

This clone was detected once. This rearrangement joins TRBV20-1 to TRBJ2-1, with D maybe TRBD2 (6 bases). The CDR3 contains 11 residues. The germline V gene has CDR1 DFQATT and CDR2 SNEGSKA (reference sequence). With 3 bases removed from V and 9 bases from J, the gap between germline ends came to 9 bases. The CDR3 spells CSASGGSEQFF. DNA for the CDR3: TGCAGTGCTAGTGGGGGGAGTGAGCAGTTCTTC.

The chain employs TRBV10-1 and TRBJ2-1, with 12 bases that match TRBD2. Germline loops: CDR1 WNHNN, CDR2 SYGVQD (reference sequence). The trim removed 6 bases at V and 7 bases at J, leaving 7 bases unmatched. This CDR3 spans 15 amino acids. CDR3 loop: CASRTLAGGSNEQFF. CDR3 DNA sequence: TGCGCCAGCAGGACACTAGCGGGAGGTAGTAATGAGCAGTTCTTC.

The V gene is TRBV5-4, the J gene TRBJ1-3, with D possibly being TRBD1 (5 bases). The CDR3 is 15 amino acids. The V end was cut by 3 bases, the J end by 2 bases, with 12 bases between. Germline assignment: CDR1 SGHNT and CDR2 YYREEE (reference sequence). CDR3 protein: CASSSRTNTGNTIYF. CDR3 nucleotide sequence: TGTGCCAGCAGCTCGCGGACAAATACTGGAAACACCATATATTTT.

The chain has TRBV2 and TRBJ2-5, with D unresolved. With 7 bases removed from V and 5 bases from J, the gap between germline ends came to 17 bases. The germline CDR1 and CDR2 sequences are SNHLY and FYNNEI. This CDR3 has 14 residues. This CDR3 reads CASTSRVAGETQYF. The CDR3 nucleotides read TGTGCCAGCACCTCCCGGGTGGCTGGGGAGACCCAGTACTTC.

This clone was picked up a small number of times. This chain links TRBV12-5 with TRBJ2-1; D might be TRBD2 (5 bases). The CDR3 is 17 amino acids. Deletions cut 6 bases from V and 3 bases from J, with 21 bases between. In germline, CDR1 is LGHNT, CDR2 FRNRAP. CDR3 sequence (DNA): TGTGCTAGTGGCTCCCCCATGCGAGGGAAGGGCTACAATGAGCAGTTCTTC. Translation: CASGSPMRGKGYNEQFF.

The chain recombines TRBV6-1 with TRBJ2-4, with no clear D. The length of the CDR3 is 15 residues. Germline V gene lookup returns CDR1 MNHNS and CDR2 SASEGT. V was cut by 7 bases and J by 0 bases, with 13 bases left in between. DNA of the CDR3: TGTGCCAGCACGGGTGCCGATCTAGCCAAAAACATTCAGTACTTC. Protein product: CASTGADLAKNIQYF.

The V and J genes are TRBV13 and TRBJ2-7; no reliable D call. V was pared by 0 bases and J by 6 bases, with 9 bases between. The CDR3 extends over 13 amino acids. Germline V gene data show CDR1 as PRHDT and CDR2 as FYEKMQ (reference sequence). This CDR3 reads CASSLGTTTEQYF. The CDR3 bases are TGTGCCAGCAGCTTAGGCACCACAACCGAGCAGTACTTC.

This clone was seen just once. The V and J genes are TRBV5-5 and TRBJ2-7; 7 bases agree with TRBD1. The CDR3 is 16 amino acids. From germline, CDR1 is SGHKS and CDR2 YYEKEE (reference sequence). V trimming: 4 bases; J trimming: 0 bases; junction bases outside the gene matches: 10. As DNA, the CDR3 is TGTGCCAGCAGCCCCAACAGGGGAATTAGCTCCTACGAGCAGTACTTC. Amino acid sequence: CASSPNRGISSYEQYF.

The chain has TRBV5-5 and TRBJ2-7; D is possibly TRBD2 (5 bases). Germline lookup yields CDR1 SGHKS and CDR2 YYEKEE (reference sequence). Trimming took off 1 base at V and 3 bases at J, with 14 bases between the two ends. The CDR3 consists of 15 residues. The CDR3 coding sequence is TGTGCCAGCAGCTTGACGAGCGGAACGTACTACGAGCAGTACTTC. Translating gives CASSLTSGTYYEQYF.

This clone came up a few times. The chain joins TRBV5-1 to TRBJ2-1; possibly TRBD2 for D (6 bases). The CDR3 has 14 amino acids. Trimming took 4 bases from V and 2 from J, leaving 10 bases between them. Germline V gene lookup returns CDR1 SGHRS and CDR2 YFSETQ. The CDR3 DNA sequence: TGCGCCAGCAGCCCCCGACTAGCCTACAATGAGCAGTTCTTC. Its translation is CASSPRLAYNEQFF.

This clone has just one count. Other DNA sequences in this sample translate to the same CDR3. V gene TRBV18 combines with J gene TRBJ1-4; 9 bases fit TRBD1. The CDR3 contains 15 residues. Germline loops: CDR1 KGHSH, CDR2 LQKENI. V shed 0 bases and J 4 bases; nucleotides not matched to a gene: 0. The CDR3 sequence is CASSPPGQGNEKLFF. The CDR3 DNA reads TGTGCCAGCTCACCACCGGGACAGGGTAATGAAAAACTGTTTTTT.

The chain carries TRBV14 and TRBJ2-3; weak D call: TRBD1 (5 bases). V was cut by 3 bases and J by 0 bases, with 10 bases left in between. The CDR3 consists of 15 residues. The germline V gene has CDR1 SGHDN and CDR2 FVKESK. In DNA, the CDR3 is TGTGCCAGCAGCCACAGGGTTATAAGCACAGATACGCAGTATTTT. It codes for CASSHRVISTDTQYF.

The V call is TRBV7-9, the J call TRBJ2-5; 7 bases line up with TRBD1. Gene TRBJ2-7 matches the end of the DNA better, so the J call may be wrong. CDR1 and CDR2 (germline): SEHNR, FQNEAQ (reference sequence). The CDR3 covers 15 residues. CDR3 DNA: TGTGCCAGCAGCCGGACAGGTTGGCCCTCCTACGAGCAGTACTTC. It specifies CASSRTGWPSYEQYF.

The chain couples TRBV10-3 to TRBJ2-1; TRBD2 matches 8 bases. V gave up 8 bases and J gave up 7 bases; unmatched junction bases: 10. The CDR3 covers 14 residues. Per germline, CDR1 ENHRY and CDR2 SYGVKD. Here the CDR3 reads CAISLLAGRNEQFF. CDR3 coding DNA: TGTGCCATCTCGCTTCTAGCGGGCCGTAATGAGCAGTTCTTC.

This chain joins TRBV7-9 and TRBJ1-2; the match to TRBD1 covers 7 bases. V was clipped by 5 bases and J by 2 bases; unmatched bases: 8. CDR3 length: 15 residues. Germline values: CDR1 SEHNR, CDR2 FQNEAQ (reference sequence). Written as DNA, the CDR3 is TGTGCCAGCAGCCCAGGGGACAGTTCCAACTATGGCTACACCTTC. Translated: CASSPGDSSNYGYTF.

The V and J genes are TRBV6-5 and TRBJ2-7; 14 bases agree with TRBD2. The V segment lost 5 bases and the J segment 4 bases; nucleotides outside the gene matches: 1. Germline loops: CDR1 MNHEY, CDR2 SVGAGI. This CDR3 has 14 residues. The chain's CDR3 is CASSGTSGGYEQYF. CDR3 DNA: TGTGCCAGCAGTGGGACTAGCGGGGGATACGAGCAGTACTTC.

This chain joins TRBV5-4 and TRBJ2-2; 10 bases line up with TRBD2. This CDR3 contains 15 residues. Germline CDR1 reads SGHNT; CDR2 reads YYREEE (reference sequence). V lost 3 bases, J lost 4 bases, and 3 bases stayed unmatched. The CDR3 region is CASSSAGGVTGELFF. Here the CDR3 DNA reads TGTGCCAGCAGCTCAGCGGGAGGGGTCACCGGGGAGCTGTTTTTT. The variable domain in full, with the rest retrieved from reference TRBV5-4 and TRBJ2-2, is ETGVTQSPTHLIKTRGQQVTLRCSSQSGHNTVSWYQQALGQGPQFIFQYYREEENGRGNFPPRFSGLQFPNYSSELNVNALELDDSALYLCASSSAGGVTGELFFGEGSRLTVL.